Each of the 31 T cell receptor beta chains below was sequenced from the same sample in a study of cytomegalovirus exposure and HLA in healthy donors. Primers for the PCR totalled 60 Vbeta and 13 Jbeta. Profiling relied on immunoSEQ multiplex PCR, and the TCRdb table lists in-frame clones only, not all of them. The sample gives 90,000 to 150,000 clones, approximately 80% of which show up once; approximately 0.24% is in the top ten. The sequenced sample consisted of PBMCs. These receptors were collected from a man aged 50 or older in good health and CMV-seronegative.

The chain carries TRBV9 and TRBJ1-2; tentatively, D is TRBD1 (6 bases). The CDR3 has 15 residues. V was trimmed by 3 bases and J by 7 bases, leaving 19 bases between them. CDR1 and CDR2 from the germline V gene are SGDLS and YYNGEE. In DNA, the CDR3 is TGTGCCAGCAGCGCGGCGGTGGACAGAGCTACTGGCTACACCTTC. As protein: CASSAAVDRATGYTF.

This clone appeared a single time. The gene calls are TRBV5-4 and TRBJ1-2; 11 bases agree with TRBD1. Trimming took 3 bases from V and 8 from J; bases not matched to a gene: 9. Germline V gene sequence: CDR1 SGHNT, CDR2 YYREEE (reference sequence). The CDR3 extends over 15 amino acids. DNA of the CDR3: TGTGCCAGCAGCTCTCCGGGACAGGGGGTTGGCGGCTACACCTTC. Encoded protein: CASSSPGQGVGGYTF.

V gene TRBV5-5 combines with J gene TRBJ2-5, with 10 bases fitting TRBD2. The germline V gene encodes CDR1 SGHKS and CDR2 YYEKEE (reference sequence). Trimming at V came to 5 bases and at J to 1 base, leaving 8 bases not matched to a gene. The CDR3 is made up of 16 amino acids. The CDR3 reads CASSYLAGALQETQYF. DNA for the CDR3: TGTGCCAGCAGTTACCTAGCGGGGGCCCTCCAAGAGACCCAGTACTTC.

This clone was detected a few times. The rearrangement uses TRBV29-1 and TRBJ2-7; 7 bases are a match to TRBD1. This CDR3 has 13 amino acids. From germline, CDR1 is SQVTM and CDR2 ANQGSEA. Trimming took 6 bases from V and 4 from J; bases not matched to a gene: 9. CDR3 DNA: TGCAGCGTCGGACGGGACAGATTATACGAGCAGTACTTC. Its translation is CSVGRDRLYEQYF.

The chain is built from TRBV29-1 and TRBJ2-7, with 7 positions matching TRBD2. V lost 5 bases, J lost 1 base, and 5 bases stayed unmatched. Per the germline V gene, CDR1 is SQVTM and CDR2 is ANQGSEA. This CDR3 region has 13 residues. CDR3 sequence: CSVWSSGSYEQYF. The CDR3 DNA sequence: TGCAGCGTTTGGTCTAGCGGTTCCTACGAGCAGTACTTC.

This clone turned up a few times. This rearrangement joins TRBV5-6 to TRBJ1-4; 8 positions match TRBD1. The CDR3 sequence is 15 residues long. V shed 4 bases, J shed 6 bases, and the junction held 8 bases outside the gene matches. The germline gives CDR1 SGHDT, CDR2 YYEEEE. CDR3: CASSPLQGVYEKLFF. CDR3 sequence (DNA): TGTGCCAGCAGCCCCTTACAGGGGGTTTATGAAAAACTGTTTTTT.

The sample holds a few counts of this clone. The chain uses TRBV7-9 and TRBJ2-1; TRBD2 agrees at 8 bases. CDR3 size: 15 residues. The germline V gene encodes CDR1 SEHNR and CDR2 FQNEAQ (reference sequence). Trimming at V came to 3 bases and at J to 8 bases, leaving 9 bases not matched to a gene. As DNA, the CDR3 is TGTGCCAGCAGCTTTCGGGGGGGGGTTAGCGATGAGCAGTTCTTC. Translating it yields CASSFRGGVSDEQFF.

In DNA, the CDR3 is TGTGCCAGCAGCCTGCGGGGCGAGTGGAGTGAGCAGTTCTTC. Translated: CASSLRGEWSEQFF. The V gene is TRBV5-6, the J gene TRBJ2-1; TRBD2 is a possible D gene (6 bases). Trimming took 4 bases from V and 9 from J, leaving 17 bases between them. This CDR3 spans 14 amino acids. CDR1 is SGHDT and CDR2 is YYEEEE in the germline V gene. Looking up the rest from reference TRBV5-6 and TRBJ2-1 gives the full variable domain: DAGVTQSPTHLIKTRGQQVTLRCSPKSGHDTVSWYQQALGQGPQFIFQYYEEEERQRGNFPDRFSGHQFPNYSSELNVNALLLGDSALYLCASSLRGEWSEQFFGPGTRLTVL.

In DNA, the CDR3 is TGTGCCACGACACAGGGAAATCAGCCCCAGCATTTT. Translated: CATTQGNQPQHF. This chain links TRBV19 with TRBJ1-5; the D gene is possibly TRBD1 (6 bases). The V gene's germline CDR1 is LNHDA and CDR2 SQIVND (reference sequence). The CDR3 totals 12 residues. V lost 10 bases, J lost 4 bases, and 11 bases lay in between. Full variable domain (outside the CDR3, taken from reference TRBV19 and TRBJ1-5): DGGITQSPKYLFRKEGQNVTLSCEQNLNHDAMYWYRQDPGQGLRLIYYSQIVNDFQKGDIAEGYSVSREKKESFPLTVTSAQKNPTAFYLCATTQGNQPQHFGDGTRLSIL.

The chain employs TRBV5-1 and TRBJ1-1; TRBD1 might be the D (5 bases). Germline CDR1 reads SGHRS; CDR2 reads YFSETQ. The CDR3 totals 15 residues. V was shortened by 3 bases and J by 6 bases, with 18 bases between the two germline ends. The CDR3 sequence: CASSSLQETGAEAFF. The CDR3 DNA is TGCGCCAGCAGCTCGCTACAGGAGACCGGAGCTGAAGCTTTCTTT.

The chain has TRBV5-1 and TRBJ2-7; the match to TRBD1 covers 7 bases. The CDR3 extends over 14 amino acids. The germline V gene encodes CDR1 SGHRS and CDR2 YFSETQ. J gave up 4 bases and V 3 bases, and 7 bases lay outside the gene matches. CDR3 sequence reads: CASSSGQSLYEQYF. CDR3 in DNA: TGCGCCAGCAGCTCGGGACAGAGCTTGTACGAGCAGTACTTC.

The chain links TRBV7-3 to TRBJ2-3; 7 bases fit TRBD1. With V trimmed by 6 bases and J by 2 bases, 5 bases remained unmatched. Germline V CDR1 and CDR2: SGHTA, FQGTGA. The CDR3 extends over 14 amino acids. CDR3 region: CASSPTGNTDTQYF. The DNA for the CDR3 is TGTGCCAGCAGTCCGACAGGGAACACAGATACGCAGTATTTT.

The rearrangement joins TRBV28 to TRBJ1-2; 8 bases align to TRBD1. Per the germline V gene, CDR1 is MDHEN and CDR2 is SYDVKM. Germline trimming cut 5 bases from V and 7 bases from J; bases unmatched to any gene: 9. The CDR3 covers 14 residues. CDR3 in DNA: TGTGCCAGCAGTCTCCTGGCAGGGGGCGCTGGCTACACCTTC. This gives the protein CASSLLAGGAGYTF.

The rearrangement uses TRBV5-1 and TRBJ1-3; 9 nucleotides line up with TRBD1. The CDR3 is made up of 14 amino acids. Germline V gene data show CDR1 as SGHRS and CDR2 as YFSETQ. V lost 1 base to trimming and J lost 6 bases; unmatched junction nucleotides: 2. The CDR3 DNA reads as TGCGCCAGCAGCTTGAGGACAGGGGTAAACACCATATATTTT. This translates into CASSLRTGVNTIYF. Looking up the rest from reference TRBV5-1 and TRBJ1-3 gives the full variable domain: KAGVTQTPRYLIKTRGQQVTLSCSPISGHRSVSWYQQTPGQGLQFLFEYFSETQRNKGNFPGRFSGRQFSNSRSEMNVSTLELGDSALYLCASSLRTGVNTIYFGEGSWLTVV.

The chain is built from TRBV5-1 and TRBJ1-3; D not resolved. The CDR3 runs 13 residues. In germline, CDR1 is SGHRS, CDR2 YFSETQ. Trimming pared 4 bases from V and 8 bases from J, leaving 13 bases between. The CDR3 spells CASSRGSADTIYF. In DNA form, the CDR3 reads TGCGCCAGCAGCCGGGGAAGTGCCGACACCATATATTTT.

The gene calls are TRBV5-6 and TRBJ2-5; D is perhaps TRBD1 (6 bases). CDR3 size: 15 residues. V was trimmed by 2 bases and J by 5 bases, leaving 16 bases between them. The germline V gene encodes CDR1 SGHDT and CDR2 YYEEEE. CDR3 sequence (DNA): TGTGCCAGCAGCTTTTCAGGGGAAGGAACGGAGACCCAGTACTTC. Translated, it gives CASSFSGEGTETQYF.

This clone was counted only a few times. The J gene is TRBJ2-7, the V gene TRBV7-8; D not certain. Trimming removed 1 base at V and 4 bases at J, with 14 bases between. The V gene's germline CDR1 is SGHVS and CDR2 FQNEAQ. This CDR3 is 15 amino acids long. The CDR3 protein is CASSLGSGAPYEQYF. Here the CDR3 DNA reads TGTGCCAGCAGCTTAGGGTCGGGTGCTCCGTACGAGCAGTACTTC.

CDR3 residues: CASSYNPDRVEQYF. The CDR3 nucleotides are TGTGCCAGCAGTTACAATCCGGACAGGGTCGAGCAGTACTTC. The chain uses TRBV6-6 and TRBJ2-7, with 8 bases lining up with TRBD1. Germline V gene sequence: CDR1 MNHNY, CDR2 SVGAGI (reference sequence). This CDR3 has 14 amino acids. J was trimmed by 6 bases and V by 2 bases; bases with no gene match: 6.

The chain couples TRBV5-6 to TRBJ2-2; possibly TRBD2 for D (5 bases). CDR1 is SGHDT and CDR2 is YYEEEE in the germline V gene. There are 17 residues in the CDR3. V gave up 3 bases and J gave up 2 bases, with 17 bases separating them. Here the CDR3 DNA reads TGTGCCAGCAGCTCGTACACCGGGATTGAAAACACCGGGGAGCTGTTTTTT. It codes for CASSSYTGIENTGELFF.

The CDR3 is CASRPTGGLHGYTF. The CDR3 bases are TGTGCCAGCAGACCCACAGGGGGCCTTCATGGCTACACCTTC. The chain has TRBV28 and TRBJ1-2; 9 nucleotides match TRBD1. The trim removed 6 bases at V and 6 bases at J, leaving 8 bases unmatched. Germline V lookup: CDR1 MDHEN, CDR2 SYDVKM. CDR3 size: 14 residues.

The V call is TRBV7-2, the J call TRBJ1-2, with 9 bases matching TRBD1. CDR1 and CDR2 from the germline V gene are SGHTA and FQGNSA. This CDR3 is 16 amino acids long. V lost 1 base to trimming and J lost 6 bases; unmatched junction nucleotides: 9. As DNA, the CDR3 is TGTGCCAGCAGCTTAGTCTCACAGGGGGCGTTGAATGGCTACACCTTC. It yields the protein CASSLVSQGALNGYTF.

This rearrangement joins TRBV29-1 to TRBJ2-5; 7 bases align to TRBD2. V gave up 2 bases and J gave up 5 bases; unmatched junction bases: 2. Germline V lookup: CDR1 SQVTM, CDR2 ANQGSEA. The CDR3 loop spans 12 amino acids. The CDR3: CSVEKGGETQYF. The CDR3 DNA is TGCAGCGTTGAAAAGGGAGGGGAGACCCAGTACTTC.

The CDR3 DNA sequence: TGTGCCAGCAGACTCCGGGAACCGAATCAGCCCCAGCATTTT. As protein: CASRLREPNQPQHF. The rearrangement joins TRBV6-1 to TRBJ1-5; D ambiguous. Trimming left V 6 bases short and J 4 bases short, with 13 bases between. The V gene's germline CDR1 is MNHNS and CDR2 SASEGT. This CDR3 spans 14 amino acids.

The chain's CDR3 is CAIRSAGGTSYEQYF. CDR3 nucleotides: TGTGCCATCAGGAGCGCGGGGGGAACTTCCTACGAGCAGTACTTC. The chain is built from TRBV10-3 and TRBJ2-7, with 8 bases identical to TRBD2. CDR3 size: 15 residues. After removal of 6 bases from V and 1 base from J, the junction contained 8 bases not matched to a gene. CDR1 and CDR2 from the germline V gene are ENHRY and SYGVKD.

This chain links TRBV5-4 with TRBJ1-2; D possibly corresponds to TRBD1 (5 bases). This CDR3 contains 15 residues. Germline CDR1 SGHNT, CDR2 YYREEE (reference sequence). Between the trimmed V and J ends, which lost 4 bases and 8 bases, there was a span of 21 bases. The CDR3 sequence is CASSRPVRGSEGYTF. In nucleotides, the CDR3 is TGTGCCAGCAGCCGGCCGGTACGGGGGAGTGAAGGCTACACCTTC.

This clone has just a few counts. The chain links TRBV29-1 to TRBJ2-1; 12 nucleotides line up with TRBD2. Trimming at V came to 5 bases and at J to 7 bases, leaving 9 bases not matched to a gene. Germline V gene sequence: CDR1 SQVTM, CDR2 ANQGSEA. CDR3 length equals 15 residues. The CDR3 loop reads CSVPLTLAGGNEQFF. CDR3 DNA sequence: TGCAGCGTTCCTCTGACGCTAGCGGGAGGGAATGAGCAGTTCTTC.

This rearrangement joins TRBV18 to TRBJ2-5; D gene ambiguous. V was trimmed by 3 bases and J by 3 bases, leaving 8 bases between them. This CDR3 contains 13 residues. In germline, CDR1 is KGHSH, CDR2 LQKENI. Written as DNA, the CDR3 is TGTGCCAGCTCACCCTTTGACAAAGAGACCCAGTACTTC. Residues: CASSPFDKETQYF.

This chain joins TRBV27 and TRBJ2-7; weak D call: TRBD1 (5 bases). The CDR3 consists of 15 residues. Germline-derived CDR1 and CDR2 are MNHEY and SMNVEV (reference sequence). V shed 6 bases and J shed 3 bases, with 18 bases lying between them. This CDR3 is CASRTRTLTDYEQYF. The CDR3 region has the DNA TGTGCCAGCAGGACAAGAACTTTGACAGACTACGAGCAGTACTTC.

V and J are TRBV19 and TRBJ2-5; 10 bases align to TRBD1. The germline V gene has CDR1 LNHDA and CDR2 SQIVND (reference sequence). The CDR3 loop spans 14 amino acids. With V trimmed by 7 bases and J by 6 bases, 8 bases remained unmatched. CDR3 coding DNA: TGTGCCAGTATTGGAAGGGACAGGGGACAGACCCAGTACTTC. It is translated as CASIGRDRGQTQYF.

This clone appeared once. The V and J genes are TRBV28 and TRBJ1-1; 7 positions match TRBD1. Germline V gene sequence: CDR1 MDHEN, CDR2 SYDVKM. CDR3 length: 16 amino acids. V was clipped by 3 bases and J by 6 bases; unmatched bases: 13. DNA for the CDR3: TGTGCCAGCAGTTTGAGTACAAGGGGGCTGGGAGCTGAAGCTTTCTTT. As protein: CASSLSTRGLGAEAFF.

The J gene is TRBJ1-1, the V gene TRBV9; D gene unclear. The CDR3 is made up of 14 amino acids. V was cut by 0 bases and J by 4 bases, with 10 bases left in between. In germline, CDR1 is SGDLS, CDR2 YYNGEE. The CDR3: CASSVEGGSTEAFF. The DNA of the CDR3 is TGTGCCAGCAGCGTAGAAGGAGGTAGCACTGAAGCTTTCTTT.